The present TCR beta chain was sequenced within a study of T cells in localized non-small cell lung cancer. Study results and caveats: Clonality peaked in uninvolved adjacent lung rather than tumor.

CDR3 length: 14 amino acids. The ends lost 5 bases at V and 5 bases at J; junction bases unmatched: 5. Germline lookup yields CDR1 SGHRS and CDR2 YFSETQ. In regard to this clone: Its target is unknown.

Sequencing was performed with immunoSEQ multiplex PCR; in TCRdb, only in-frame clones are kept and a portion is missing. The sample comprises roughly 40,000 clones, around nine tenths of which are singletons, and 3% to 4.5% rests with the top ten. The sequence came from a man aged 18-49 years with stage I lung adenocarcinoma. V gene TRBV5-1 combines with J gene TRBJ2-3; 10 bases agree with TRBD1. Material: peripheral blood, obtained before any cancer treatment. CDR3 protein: CASRRGTGVDTQYF. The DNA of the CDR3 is TGCGCCAGCAGGCGCGGGACAGGGGTAGATACGCAGTATTTT.